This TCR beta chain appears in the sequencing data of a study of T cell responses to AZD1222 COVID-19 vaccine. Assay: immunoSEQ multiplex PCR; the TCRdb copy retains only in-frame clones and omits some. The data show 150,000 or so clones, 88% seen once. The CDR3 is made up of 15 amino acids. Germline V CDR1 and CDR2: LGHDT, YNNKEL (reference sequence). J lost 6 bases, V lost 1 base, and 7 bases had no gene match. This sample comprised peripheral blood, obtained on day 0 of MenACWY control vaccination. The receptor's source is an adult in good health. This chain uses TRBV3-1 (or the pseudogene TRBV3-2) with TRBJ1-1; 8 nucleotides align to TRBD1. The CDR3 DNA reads TGTGCCAGCAGCCAAGTGACAGGGGTACTGCCTGAAGCTTTCTTT. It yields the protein CASSQVTGVLPEAFF.